This paragraph covers one TCR beta chain sequence. The germline gives CDR1 SGDLS, CDR2 YYNGEE. The CDR3 runs 14 residues. Trimming pared 3 bases from V and 6 bases from J, leaving 15 bases between. This sample was included in a study of cytomegalovirus exposure and HLA in healthy donors. In the PCR, 60 Vbeta and 13 Jbeta primers were used. Here immunoSEQ multiplex PCR was the method, and the copy in TCRdb shows in-frame clones only, minus some. This sample has roughly 84,000 clones, with under 80% found just once. Sequences were obtained from PBMCs. V and J are TRBV9 and TRBJ1-1; D is possibly TRBD1 (6 bases). This clonotype was sampled from a human donor in good health. DNA for the CDR3: TGTGCCAGCAGCGCCCTCACAGGGAGGGCTGAAGCTTTCTTT. It codes for CASSALTGRAEAFF.